This passage covers 17 T cell receptor beta chains from one sample sequenced in a study of beta chain features in type 1 diabetes. Every bit of the isolated RNA underwent reverse transcription, so sequencing read expressed TCRB transcripts. Assay: immunoSEQ multiplex PCR; the TCRdb copy retains only in-frame clones and omits some. This table has 70,000 to 95,000 clones, around a third appearing once. The material sequenced was stem cell memory CD4+ T cells from blood. These receptors were obtained from a woman younger than 30 in good health.

This rearrangement joins TRBV7-9 to TRBJ2-7, with 9 bases matching TRBD2. The CDR3 totals 15 residues. V shed 3 bases, J shed 3 bases, and the junction held 6 bases outside the gene matches. Per the germline V gene, CDR1 is SEHNR and CDR2 is FQNEAQ (reference sequence). CDR3 nucleotides: TGTGCCAGCAGCTTTAGCGGGAGAGGTGGCTACGAGCAGTACTTC. Translating it yields CASSFSGRGGYEQYF.

This sequence joins TRBV10-3 and TRBJ1-1; 11 nucleotides align to TRBD1. The CDR3 extends over 15 amino acids. V lost 4 bases, J lost 5 bases, and 6 bases stayed unmatched. CDR1 is ENHRY and CDR2 is SYGVKD in the germline V gene. Here the CDR3 reads CAISGTGGAGTEAFF. CDR3 in DNA: TGTGCCATCAGTGGGACAGGGGGCGCCGGTACTGAAGCTTTCTTT.

This clone showed up just a few times. This sequence joins TRBV18 and TRBJ1-1, with TRBD1 identical over 10 bases. Germline V gene sequence: CDR1 KGHSH, CDR2 LQKENI. The CDR3 length is 14 residues. Trimming cost V 6 bases and J 5 bases; bases outside gene matches: 6. CDR3 in amino acids: CASSPGTGVTEAFF. The CDR3 coding sequence is TGTGCCAGCTCGCCCGGGACAGGGGTTACTGAAGCTTTCTTT. Variable domain in full (rest from reference TRBV18 and TRBJ1-1): NAGVMQNPRHLVRRRGQEARLRCSPMKGHSHVYWYRQLPEEGLKFMVYLQKENIIDESGMPKERFSAEFPKEGPSILRIQQVVRGDSAAYFCASSPGTGVTEAFFGQGTRLTVV.

The chain is built from TRBV13 and TRBJ1-1; D perhaps matches TRBD1 (6 bases). The V gene's germline CDR1 is PRHDT and CDR2 FYEKMQ (reference sequence). The CDR3 sequence is 16 residues long. V dropped 2 bases and J dropped 0 bases, with 13 bases sitting between them. The CDR3 nucleotides read TGTGCCAGCAGCTTAAGGGGGGGAGTAATGAACACTGAAGCTTTCTTT. It encodes CASSLRGGVMNTEAFF.

Only a few counts were recorded for this clone. CDR3: CLTGTGGYEQYF. In DNA, the CDR3 is TGTCTCACCGGGACAGGAGGCTACGAGCAGTACTTC. The chain combines TRBV6-1 with TRBJ2-7; 8 bases fit TRBD1. CDR1 MNHNS and CDR2 SASEGT come from the germline V gene. This CDR3 has 12 amino acids.

The V and J genes are TRBV7-3 and TRBJ2-5, with TRBD2 identical over 7 bases. With V trimmed by 2 bases and J by 4 bases, 4 bases remained unmatched. CDR3 size: 14 residues. Germline V lookup: CDR1 SGHTA, CDR2 FQGTGA. CDR3 in amino acids: CASSLQGGPETQYF. DNA of the CDR3: TGTGCCAGCAGCTTACAGGGAGGGCCAGAGACCCAGTACTTC.

This clone was seen a handful of times. One end of the junction fails to match germline, which may point to a read error. This chain joins TRBV7-3 and TRBJ2-3; D tentatively fits TRBD1 or TRBD2 (5 bases each). CDR1 and CDR2 from the germline V gene are SGHTA and FQGTGA. CDR3 size: 15 residues. The CDR3 spells CASSLTGPAENTQYF. In DNA, the CDR3 is TGTGCCAGCAGCCTAACGGGGCCTGCGGAAAATACGCAGTATTTT.

This clone has more than one count but fewer than ten. V gene TRBV7-8 combines with J gene TRBJ2-4; 8 nucleotides agree with TRBD2. Germline V CDR1 and CDR2: SGHVS, FQNEAQ. V lost 0 bases and J lost 9; bases outside the gene matches: 7. CDR3 size: 15 residues. DNA of the CDR3: TGTGCCAGCAGCTTAGCCGGGCCCGCGGGGGGCATTCAGTACTTC. Its translation: CASSLAGPAGGIQYF.

There are a few counts of this clone. The chain recombines TRBV7-2 with TRBJ1-1; TRBD1 is a possible D gene (6 bases). The CDR3 runs 13 residues. With 4 bases removed from V and 10 bases from J, the gap between germline ends came to 16 bases. Germline V gene data show CDR1 as SGHTA and CDR2 as FQGNSA. The CDR3 loop is CASSSSDRSRAFF. The CDR3 coding sequence is TGTGCCAGCAGCTCCTCCGACAGGTCCCGAGCTTTCTTT.

This clone was detected a few times. The chain links TRBV18 to TRBJ2-7; weak D call: TRBD2 (7 bases). This CDR3 spans 16 amino acids. Per the germline V gene, CDR1 is KGHSH and CDR2 is LQKENI. With 3 bases removed from V and 5 bases from J, the gap between germline ends came to 20 bases. This chain's CDR3 is CASSPSAGAGVDEQYF. The CDR3 DNA sequence: TGTGCCAGCTCACCGAGCGCGGGGGCAGGAGTCGACGAGCAGTACTTC.

The CDR3 DNA sequence: TGTGCCAGCAGCAAAACCGGGACTAGCGGTCACTACGAGCAGTACTTC. Translation: CASSKTGTSGHYEQYF. This chain joins TRBV11-2 and TRBJ2-7, with 11 bases fitting TRBD2. The CDR3 loop spans 16 amino acids. J gave up 3 bases and V 5 bases, and 9 bases lay outside the gene matches. Germline assignment: CDR1 SGHAT and CDR2 FQNNGV.

This clone was recorded a few times. This rearrangement joins TRBV27 to TRBJ1-2; possibly TRBD1 for D (6 bases). Germline-derived CDR1 and CDR2 are MNHEY and SMNVEV (reference sequence). The CDR3 totals 13 residues. V was clipped by 5 bases and J by 6 bases, with 13 bases between them. For the CDR3, the DNA is TGTGCCAGCAGTACTTACACAGGGAATGGCTACACCTTC. This gives the protein CASSTYTGNGYTF.

The V and J genes are TRBV19 and TRBJ1-6; unclear D gene. This CDR3 region has 14 residues. Between the trimmed V and J ends, which lost 5 bases and 5 bases, there was a span of 10 bases. Per the germline V gene, CDR1 is LNHDA and CDR2 is SQIVND (reference sequence). CDR3 protein: CASSSLSNNSPLHF. The CDR3 DNA follows: TGTGCCAGTAGTTCACTTAGTAATAATTCACCCCTCCACTTT.

This chain links TRBV19 with TRBJ1-5, with 8 bases lining up with TRBD1. Trimming cost V 8 bases and J 1 base; bases outside gene matches: 10. In germline, CDR1 is LNHDA, CDR2 SQIVND (reference sequence). The CDR3 has 16 amino acids. The CDR3 sequence is CASGTGRLWSNQPQHF. CDR3 nucleotide sequence: TGTGCCAGTGGGACAGGCAGACTATGGAGCAATCAGCCCCAGCATTTT.

This rearrangement joins TRBV6-1 to TRBJ1-5, with D possibly being TRBD1 (6 bases). CDR1 is MNHNS and CDR2 is SASEGT in the germline V gene. The CDR3 is 15 amino acids. Trimming cost V 10 bases and J 0 bases, with 16 bases left between them. This chain's CDR3 is CATAGQPDSNQPQHF. Here the CDR3 DNA reads TGTGCCACAGCCGGACAGCCAGATAGCAATCAGCCCCAGCATTTT.

The CDR3 loop reads CASSTSGTSTYNEQFF. The CDR3 nucleotides read TGCGCCAGCAGTACCTCCGGGACTAGCACTTACAATGAGCAGTTCTTC. The chain couples TRBV5-1 to TRBJ2-1; 9 bases are a match to TRBD2. After removal of 5 bases from V and 4 bases from J, the junction contained 10 bases not matched to a gene. CDR1 is SGHRS and CDR2 is YFSETQ in the germline V gene. The CDR3 runs to 16 residues. Filled out from reference TRBV5-1 and TRBJ2-1, the complete variable domain reads KAGVTQTPRYLIKTRGQQVTLSCSPISGHRSVSWYQQTPGQGLQFLFEYFSETQRNKGNFPGRFSGRQFSNSRSEMNVSTLELGDSALYLCASSTSGTSTYNEQFFGPGTRLTVL.

This clone has a handful of counts. The V call is TRBV28, the J call TRBJ2-1, with TRBD1 matching over 7 bases. From germline, CDR1 is MDHEN and CDR2 SYDVKM. The CDR3 extends over 12 amino acids. V lost 6 bases and J lost 9; bases outside the gene matches: 5. CDR3 bases: TGTGCCAGCAGCTCACAGGGGAGTGAGCAGTTCTTC. Its translation is CASSSQGSEQFF.